This TCR beta chain emerged from a study of OX40 agonist ivuxolimab in advanced cancers. V gave up 2 bases and J gave up 7 bases, with 12 bases separating them. Looked up from germline, CDR1 is ENHRY and CDR2 is SYGVKD. The CDR3 has 14 residues. Patients with a history of autoimmune disease or on systemic immunosuppression were excluded. Clones were sequenced by immunoSEQ multiplex PCR, and TCRdb holds only the in-frame ones, with some missing. The sample has tens of thousands of clones, approximately 89% seen once. The source is an adult with an advanced solid tumor such as melanoma, head and neck, liver or kidney cancer. The sample consisted of CD4+ or CD8+ T cells sorted from blood, taken in a trial of the OX40 agonist ivuxolimab. This chain connects TRBV10-3 to TRBJ2-4; TRBD1 might be the D (5 bases). This CDR3 is CAISEPKGANIQYF. CDR3 nucleotides: TGTGCCATCAGTGAGCCGAAAGGGGCGAACATTCAGTACTTC.